A few counts support the clone carrying this T cell receptor (beta chain). Unique molecular identifiers tagged individual cDNA molecules. Using its own MiXCR run on the 5' RACE reads, TCRdb lists one record per CDR3 protein. The sample includes around 77,000 distinct CDR3 sequences, around 5% of them seen just once. The data belong to a study of early T cells in non-severe SARS-CoV-2 infection. This CDR3 has 16 residues. In germline, CDR1 is PRHDT, CDR2 FYEKMQ (reference sequence). Deletions cut 0 bases from V and 1 base from J, with 10 bases between. The chain uses TRBV13 and TRBJ1-5, with a possible D match to TRBD1 (5 bases). The sequencing used whole blood, collected at baseline. The TCR comes from an adult who was a healthcare worker with PCR-confirmed SARS-CoV-2 infection or an uninfected control (not recorded which). CDR3 DNA sequence: TGTGCCAGCAGCTTAGGGCGGGACGGGAGCAATCAGCCCCAGCATTTT. Its protein is CASSLGRDGSNQPQHF.